Listed here are 29 T cell receptor beta chains from one sample, sequenced in a study of beta chain features in type 1 diabetes. Study-wide points: Type 1 diabetes patients had TCRB CDR3s that were shorter (moderately but significantly so) in all four CD4+ subsets.

No antigen has been assigned to these receptors. The investigators reverse transcribed all of the isolated RNA, so they sequenced expressed TCRB transcripts. Assay: immunoSEQ multiplex PCR; the TCRdb copy retains only in-frame clones and omits some. The sample has tens of thousands of clones; roughly 70% are singletons. The sample consisted of Tregs from blood. These receptors came from a woman under 30 with type 1 diabetes.

The chain couples TRBV28 to TRBJ1-1; 7 bases line up with TRBD1. CDR3 length: 14 residues. J lost 6 bases, V lost 5 bases, and 9 bases had no gene match. Germline CDR1 MDHEN, CDR2 SYDVKM. The CDR3 loop reads CASSLLGGNAEAFF. As DNA, the CDR3 is TGTGCCAGCAGTCTTCTAGGGGGCAACGCTGAAGCTTTCTTT. Complete variable domain (other parts from reference TRBV28 and TRBJ1-1): DVKVTQSSRYLVKRTGEKVFLECVQDMDHENMFWYRQDPGLGLRLIYFSYDVKMKEKGDIPEGYSVSREKKERFSLILESASTNQTSMYLCASSLLGGNAEAFFGQGTRLTVV.

Remarks on this clone: At one of its ends the junction is not consistent with the germline gene, which may arise from a read error. This rearrangement joins TRBV4-1 to TRBJ2-5; tentatively, D is TRBD2 (6 bases). This CDR3 is built from 14 residues. Germline CDR1 is MGHRA and CDR2 is YSYEKL. Written as DNA, the CDR3 is TGCGCCAGCAGCCAAGTGGGGAGGAGCGGGTACTTCGACTTC. Its protein is CASSQVGRSGYFDF.

This clone has only a few counts. V and J are TRBV10-1 and TRBJ2-7; D gene ambiguous. The CDR3 spans 12 residues. V dropped 3 bases and J dropped 1 base, with 4 bases sitting between them. The germline V gene encodes CDR1 WNHNN and CDR2 SYGVQD (reference sequence). CDR3 amino acids: CASSDGSYEQYF. CDR3 DNA sequence: TGCGCCAGCAGTGACGGTTCCTACGAGCAGTACTTC.

The rearrangement joins TRBV2 to TRBJ1-1; D gene unclear. CDR1 and CDR2 (germline): SNHLY, FYNNEI. The CDR3 length is 13 residues. V lost 6 bases and J lost 7, with 15 bases in between. This CDR3 is CASSRQSLIEAFF. DNA for the CDR3: TGTGCCAGCAGCCGACAAAGCCTAATTGAAGCTTTCTTT.

This clone was observed a handful of times. The rearrangement joins TRBV6-1 to TRBJ2-2, with 9 bases lining up with TRBD2. The length of the CDR3 is 15 residues. Per germline, CDR1 MNHNS and CDR2 SASEGT. V trimming: 4 bases; J trimming: 6 bases; junction bases outside the gene matches: 6. The CDR3 sequence: CASSGTSGSAGELFF. The CDR3 coding sequence is TGTGCCAGCAGTGGAACTAGCGGGTCGGCCGGGGAGCTGTTTTTT.

A few counts support this clone. The chain joins TRBV29-1 to TRBJ2-1, with D possibly TRBD2 on 6 matching bases. The ends were cut back, 0 bases at V and 7 bases at J, with 19 bases in the middle. CDR3 size: 16 residues. The germline V gene encodes CDR1 SQVTM and CDR2 ANQGSEA. The CDR3 coding sequence is TGCAGCGTTGAAGATGTGGGAGCTAGCGAGGGGAATGAGCAGTTCTTC. Translating it yields CSVEDVGASEGNEQFF.

A few counts support this clone. The chain couples TRBV7-2 to TRBJ2-3, with D unresolved. Germline loops: CDR1 SGHTA, CDR2 FQGNSA. V gave up 0 bases and J gave up 3 bases, with 7 bases separating them. This CDR3 is built from 14 residues. CDR3 sequence reads: CASSLARRTDTQYF. Written as DNA, the CDR3 is TGTGCCAGCAGCTTAGCGCGGCGGACAGATACGCAGTATTTT.

The chain links TRBV5-1 to TRBJ2-2; 9 nucleotides align to TRBD1. Unmatched junction bases numbered 2, after V lost 5 bases and J lost 6 bases. Germline V gene data show CDR1 as SGHRS and CDR2 as YFSETQ. This CDR3 contains 13 residues. In nucleotides, the CDR3 is TGCGCCAGCAGGAACAGGGGGCCCGGGGAGCTGTTTTTT. It specifies CASRNRGPGELFF.

The chain employs TRBV28 and TRBJ2-1; 10 nucleotides agree with TRBD1. This CDR3 is built from 15 residues. CDR1 is MDHEN, CDR2 SYDVKM, per germline. The ends lost 7 bases at V and 9 bases at J; junction bases unmatched: 12. In nucleotides, the CDR3 is TGTGCCAGCAACCGGGACAGGGGACCTTGGGGTGAGCAGTTCTTC. Protein sequence: CASNRDRGPWGEQFF. The whole variable domain, filled in from reference TRBV28 and TRBJ2-1, reads DVKVTQSSRYLVKRTGEKVFLECVQDMDHENMFWYRQDPGLGLRLIYFSYDVKMKEKGDIPEGYSVSREKKERFSLILESASTNQTSMYLCASNRDRGPWGEQFFGPGTRLTVL.

The chain links TRBV7-2 to TRBJ2-5; 9 nucleotides line up with TRBD1. The CDR3 has 14 residues. Germline trimming cut 3 bases from V and 7 bases from J; bases unmatched to any gene: 6. The V gene's germline CDR1 is SGHTA and CDR2 FQGNSA. The CDR3 here is CASSFAQGAGTQYF. The CDR3 coding sequence is TGTGCCAGCAGCTTTGCACAGGGGGCAGGGACCCAGTACTTC.

The rearrangement uses TRBV27 and TRBJ1-5; possibly TRBD1 for D (5 bases). V was pared by 6 bases and J by 2 bases, with 14 bases between. The germline CDR1 and CDR2 sequences are MNHEY and SMNVEV (reference sequence). CDR3 length: 15 amino acids. CDR3 sequence (DNA): TGTGCCAGCAGACCCTTATGGGGGGGCAATCAGCCCCAGCATTTT. The encoded protein is CASRPLWGGNQPQHF.

The chain is built from TRBV7-9 and TRBJ1-6; D remains unclear. Trimming left V 0 bases short and J 10 bases short, with 4 bases between. The CDR3 is 12 amino acids. The germline V gene has CDR1 SEHNR and CDR2 FQNEAQ (reference sequence). The CDR3 spells CASSLASSPLHF. CDR3 in DNA: TGTGCCAGCAGCTTAGCCTCCTCACCCCTCCACTTT.

The V call is TRBV30, the J call TRBJ2-1, with 9 bases lining up with TRBD1. The CDR3 sequence is 15 residues long. In germline, CDR1 is GTSNPN, CDR2 SVGIG (reference sequence). V lost 2 bases to trimming and J lost 2 bases; unmatched junction nucleotides: 4. The CDR3 coding sequence is TGTGCCTGGAGTACTGGACAGGGGCCCTACAATGAGCAGTTCTTC. Residues: CAWSTGQGPYNEQFF.

The V and J genes are TRBV6-5 and TRBJ2-7; TRBD2 aligns across 7 bases. The CDR3 runs to 15 residues. Germline-derived CDR1 and CDR2 are MNHEY and SVGAGI. V was clipped by 5 bases and J by 0 bases; unmatched bases: 7. In DNA, the CDR3 is TGTGCCAGCAGTGCTATACCGGGAGGCTCCTACGAGCAGTACTTC. This gives the protein CASSAIPGGSYEQYF.

The chain has TRBV28 and TRBJ2-7; TRBD1 matches 9 bases. The CDR3 has 14 residues. Germline V lookup: CDR1 MDHEN, CDR2 SYDVKM. V gave up 6 bases and J gave up 4 bases; unmatched junction bases: 7. This CDR3 reads CASRTGTGHYEQYF. The CDR3, as DNA: TGTGCCAGCAGGACCGGGACAGGGCATTACGAGCAGTACTTC.

The rearrangement links TRBV7-9 to TRBJ2-7; 13 bases map to TRBD2. J was trimmed by 4 bases and V by 6 bases; bases with no gene match: 9. The CDR3 sequence is 16 residues long. In germline, CDR1 is SEHNR, CDR2 FQNEAQ (reference sequence). This CDR3 is CASRPLTSGRGYEQYF. The CDR3 DNA sequence: TGTGCCAGCAGACCCTTAACTAGCGGGAGGGGTTACGAGCAGTACTTC. The whole variable domain, filled in from reference TRBV7-9 and TRBJ2-7, reads DTGVSQNPRHKITKRGQNVTFRCDPISEHNRLYWYRQTLGQGPEFLTYFQNEAQLEKSRLLSDRFSAERPKGSFSTLEIQRTEQGDSAMYLCASRPLTSGRGYEQYFGPGTRLTVT.

The chain carries TRBV10-2 and TRBJ2-7; 9 positions agree with TRBD2. V lost 6 bases to trimming and J lost 7 bases; unmatched junction nucleotides: 7. Germline assignment: CDR1 WSHSY and CDR2 SAAADI. This CDR3 is 13 amino acids long. The CDR3 reads CASRLAGEDEQYF. The CDR3 region has the DNA TGCGCCAGCAGATTAGCGGGAGAGGATGAGCAGTACTTC.

This clone was seen only a few times. The chain is built from TRBV5-1 and TRBJ2-4; TRBD2 matches at 9 bases. Trimming cost V 0 bases and J 8 bases; bases outside gene matches: 12. The germline gives CDR1 SGHRS, CDR2 YFSETQ. The CDR3 is made up of 17 amino acids. CDR3 bases: TGCGCCAGCAGCTTGGCCGGGACTAGCATAGGGGGGGACATTCAGTACTTC. It yields the protein CASSLAGTSIGGDIQYF.

The chain employs TRBV4-3 and TRBJ2-1, with a weak D call TRBD2 (6 bases). Germline CDR1 and CDR2: LGHNA and YSLEER. The CDR3 has 12 amino acids. Trimming took off 4 bases at V and 11 bases at J, with 12 bases between the two ends. In DNA, the CDR3 is TGCGCCAGCAGCCGCGCAGCGGGCCAGCAGTTCTTC. Protein product: CASSRAAGQQFF.

The chain recombines TRBV15 with TRBJ2-1; D is undetermined. V was shortened by 1 base and J by 6 bases, with 7 bases between the two germline ends. The CDR3 consists of 13 residues. Germline V CDR1 and CDR2: LNHNV, YYDKDF (reference sequence). CDR3 sequence (DNA): TGTGCCACCAGCAGAGTGCGAGGCAATGAGCAGTTCTTC. Protein product: CATSRVRGNEQFF.

This clone has more than one count but fewer than ten. The V and J genes are TRBV9 and TRBJ2-1; 9 bases match TRBD2. Germline CDR1 and CDR2: SGDLS and YYNGEE. J lost 7 bases, V lost 0 bases, and 8 bases had no gene match. The CDR3 has 16 residues. CDR3 region: CASSVVSGGGANEQFF. The DNA of the CDR3 is TGTGCCAGCAGCGTAGTTAGTGGCGGGGGGGCGAATGAGCAGTTCTTC.

The chain has TRBV6-6 and TRBJ2-5; a possible D gene is TRBD2 (6 bases). CDR1 and CDR2 (germline): MNHNY, SVGAGI (reference sequence). The CDR3 runs to 12 residues. Trimming pared 8 bases from V and 2 bases from J, leaving 9 bases between. CDR3 in amino acids: CASGREQETQYF. CDR3 sequence (DNA): TGTGCCAGCGGGCGGGAACAAGAGACCCAGTACTTC.

J is TRBJ1-1 and V is TRBV5-4; D remains unclear. Trimming cost V 4 bases and J 7 bases, with 11 bases left between them. Germline CDR1 reads SGHNT; CDR2 reads YYREEE (reference sequence). The CDR3 extends over 12 amino acids. CDR3 sequence (DNA): TGTGCCAGCAGCATCCCTCGGGGTGAAGCTTTCTTT. Protein sequence: CASSIPRGEAFF.

J is TRBJ1-1 and V is TRBV23-1; D unclear. TRBV23-1 is recorded as an ORF, its role being uncertain. Trimming left V 4 bases short and J 0 bases short, with 15 bases between. The CDR3 spans 16 residues. This CDR3 is CASSPRQAQMNTEAFF. The CDR3 DNA is TGCGCCAGCAGTCCCCGGCAGGCACAAATGAACACTGAAGCTTTCTTT.

V gene TRBV18 combines with J gene TRBJ1-4; D is perhaps TRBD1 (5 bases). CDR1 is KGHSH, CDR2 LQKENI, per germline. V was clipped by 3 bases and J by 10 bases, with 6 bases between them. CDR3 length equals 11 residues. The CDR3 protein is CASSPGGKLFF. In nucleotides, the CDR3 is TGTGCCAGCTCACCGGGGGGAAAACTGTTTTTT. Full variable domain (outside the CDR3, taken from reference TRBV18 and TRBJ1-4): NAGVMQNPRHLVRRRGQEARLRCSPMKGHSHVYWYRQLPEEGLKFMVYLQKENIIDESGMPKERFSAEFPKEGPSILRIQQVVRGDSAAYFCASSPGGKLFFGSGTQLSVL.

The gene calls are TRBV5-4 and TRBJ1-1, with unresolved D. Trimming took off 4 bases at V and 6 bases at J, with 22 bases between the two ends. The germline V gene has CDR1 SGHNT and CDR2 YYREEE (reference sequence). CDR3 length equals 16 residues. The CDR3 region is CASSRPGIAGGAEAFF. The CDR3 nucleotides read TGTGCCAGCAGCAGGCCCGGGATTGCGGGAGGCGCTGAAGCTTTCTTT. Variable domain in full (rest from reference TRBV5-4 and TRBJ1-1): ETGVTQSPTHLIKTRGQQVTLRCSSQSGHNTVSWYQQALGQGPQFIFQYYREEENGRGNFPPRFSGLQFPNYSSELNVNALELDDSALYLCASSRPGIAGGAEAFFGQGTRLTVV.

This sequence joins TRBV5-1 and TRBJ2-1, with TRBD2 as a possible D gene (6 bases). V was cut by 2 bases and J by 6 bases, with 15 bases left in between. The V gene's germline CDR1 is SGHRS and CDR2 YFSETQ. The CDR3 is made up of 15 amino acids. The CDR3 DNA reads TGCGCCAGCAGCTTCGGGGGATTTTATCGCAATGAGCAGTTCTTC. This codes for CASSFGGFYRNEQFF.

The V and J genes are TRBV18 and TRBJ2-3; D is unclear. The CDR3 has 11 residues. Trimming stripped 6 bases from V and 5 bases from J, with 6 bases between. Germline CDR1 and CDR2: KGHSH and LQKENI. CDR3 nucleotide sequence: TGTGCCAGCTCGAGAGAAGATACGCAGTATTTT. Amino acid sequence: CASSREDTQYF.

The chain joins TRBV10-3 to TRBJ2-7, with 9 bases lining up with TRBD1. V shed 3 bases, J shed 4 bases, and the junction held 7 bases outside the gene matches. This CDR3 comprises 15 residues. Germline V lookup: CDR1 ENHRY, CDR2 SYGVKD. The CDR3 reads CAISDFGTGYYEQYF. The CDR3 DNA sequence: TGTGCCATCAGTGATTTTGGGACAGGGTATTACGAGCAGTACTTC.